A single sample is the source of the 30 T cell receptor beta chains below, sequenced in a study of regulatory T cells in long-lasting Graves disease. HTBI primers from iRepertoire and Arm-PCR of CDR3 regions yielded the TCR beta libraries. MiXCR, applied by TCRdb to the multiplex PCR reads, yields one record per CDR3 protein. The table lists a few hundred thousand distinct CDR3 sequences, roughly 25% of them singletons, with under 35% in the top ten. The time point is: persistent/refractory GD, antithyroid drugs over 5 years with positive TRAb. The TCR library used RNA extracted from PBMCs. The input for sequencing was peripheral blood mononuclear cells (PBMCs), taken when the disease was refractory, from a patient treated with antithyroid drugs. All receptors derive from a woman aged 40-49 years with Graves disease.

V and J are TRBV6-9 and TRBJ1-1; D uncertain. The germline V gene encodes CDR1 MNHGY and CDR2 SVAAGI. CDR3 length equals 13 residues. Trimming pared 3 bases from V and 7 bases from J, leaving 12 bases between. CDR3 sequence: CASSYSGRDEAFF. In nucleotides, the CDR3 is TGTGCCAGCAGTTACAGCGGGAGGGATGAAGCTTTCTTT.

In this sample, this clonotype turned up many times. J is TRBJ2-5 and V is TRBV25-1; 7 bases line up with TRBD1. CDR1 MGHDK and CDR2 SYGVNS come from the germline V gene. Trimming at V came to 6 bases and at J to 1 base, leaving 8 bases not matched to a gene. This CDR3 comprises 15 residues. CDR3 loop: CASSPSDRAQETQYF. CDR3 DNA: TGTGCCAGCAGCCCCTCCGACAGGGCCCAAGAGACCCAGTACTTC.

This clonotype was observed at least ten times. This chain uses TRBV15 with TRBJ2-5; D remains unclear. CDR1 is LNHNV, CDR2 YYDKDF, per germline (reference sequence). V dropped 5 bases and J dropped 5 bases, with 18 bases sitting between them. CDR3 length: 15 amino acids. The CDR3 is CATSAERRGYETQYF. CDR3 nucleotide sequence: TGTGCCACCAGCGCGGAAAGACGAGGCTACGAGACCCAGTACTTC.

In its sample, this clonotype was seen many times. One end of the junction does not line up with germline, which may come from a read error. This chain links TRBV7-7 with TRBJ2-2; TRBD1 matches 10 bases. The CDR3 loop spans 15 amino acids. Germline-derived CDR1 and CDR2 are SSHAT and FNYEAQ (reference sequence). This CDR3 reads CASSFRDRGTGELFF. The CDR3 nucleotides read TGTGCTAGCAGCTTCCGGGACAGGGGCACCGGGGAGCTGTTTTTT.

This clonotype was detected ten times or more. The chain carries TRBV6-1 and TRBJ2-7, with D perhaps TRBD1 or TRBD2 (5 bases each). This CDR3 spans 15 amino acids. Trimming shortened V by 4 bases and J by 2 bases, and 15 bases separated the two germline ends. The germline CDR1 and CDR2 sequences are MNHNS and SASEGT. The DNA of the CDR3 is TGTGCCAGCAGTGTCGAGGGGTCCCCTACCTACGAGCAGTACTTC. Translated, it gives CASSVEGSPTYEQYF.

This clonotype was counted ten times or more. The CDR3 loop reads CATRASGSSSYEQYF. DNA of the CDR3: TGTGCCACCAGGGCTAGCGGATCGAGCTCCTACGAGCAGTACTTC. J is TRBJ2-7 and V is TRBV15, with TRBD2 matching 7 bases. With 6 bases clipped from V and 0 bases from J, the junction kept 8 bases outside the gene matches. The CDR3 totals 15 residues. The germline gives CDR1 LNHNV, CDR2 YYDKDF (reference sequence).

In its sample, this clonotype was seen many times. The chain joins TRBV27 to TRBJ2-7, with D perhaps TRBD1 or TRBD2 (5 bases each). Germline CDR1 reads MNHEY; CDR2 reads SMNVEV (reference sequence). This CDR3 is built from 15 residues. The germline V and J ends were trimmed by 3 bases and 5 bases, with 17 bases remaining between them. CDR3 loop: CASSFPETRGDEQYF. In nucleotides, the CDR3 is TGTGCCAGCAGTTTCCCCGAGACCCGAGGGGACGAGCAGTACTTC.

This clonotype appeared once. A read error may explain this, as a much larger clone is one base away. The chain is built from TRBV7-8 and TRBJ2-7; D possibly corresponds to TRBD1 (6 bases). The V gene's germline CDR1 is SGHVS and CDR2 FQNEAQ. The CDR3 runs to 15 residues. The CDR3, as DNA: TGTGCCAACAGCTTAGGCTGGGGCAGGGGCAACGAGCAGTACTTC. This codes for CANSLGWGRGNEQYF.

This clonotype was recorded many times. The rearrangement joins TRBV11-2 to TRBJ2-7; TRBD2 aligns across 11 bases. J lost 4 bases, V lost 1 base, and 6 bases had no gene match. Germline values: CDR1 SGHAT, CDR2 FQNNGV. The CDR3 totals 16 residues. The CDR3 nucleotides read TGTGCCAGCAGCTTAGGTGGGGGACTAGCGGATTACGAGCAGTACTTC. It encodes CASSLGGGLADYEQYF.

The chain joins TRBV29-1 to TRBJ1-3; TRBD1 might be the D (5 bases). This CDR3 has 15 amino acids. V lost 5 bases and J lost 0, with 14 bases in between. Germline V gene data show CDR1 as SQVTM and CDR2 as ANQGSEA. The CDR3 sequence is CSVTGVGISGNTIYF. In DNA, the CDR3 is TGCAGCGTTACAGGCGTCGGTATCTCTGGAAACACCATATATTTT.

This clonotype was recorded many times. The gene calls are TRBV27 and TRBJ2-2; the D gene is possibly TRBD2 (6 bases). Trimming removed 8 bases at V and 4 bases at J, with 14 bases between. This CDR3 has 14 amino acids. Germline CDR1 MNHEY, CDR2 SMNVEV (reference sequence). In nucleotides, the CDR3 is TGTGCCAGCCATCAGGGAGGAGGCACCGGGGAGCTGTTTTTT. Translated, it gives CASHQGGGTGELFF.

The DNA for the CDR3 is TGTGCCAGCAGCCCCGGGACAGGGGACCTGAACACTGAAGCTTTCTTT. Translated: CASSPGTGDLNTEAFF. The chain employs TRBV28 and TRBJ1-1; 10 bases map to TRBD1. The CDR3 length is 16 residues. The germline V gene encodes CDR1 MDHEN and CDR2 SYDVKM. V shed 6 bases and J 0 bases; nucleotides not matched to a gene: 7.

The chain uses TRBV5-1 and TRBJ2-7, with unresolved D. CDR3 length: 13 amino acids. Germline V gene data show CDR1 as SGHRS and CDR2 as YFSETQ. V lost 4 bases, J lost 3 bases, and 11 bases lay in between. DNA for the CDR3: TGCGCCAGCAGCCCTCCGTCACTCTACGAGCAGTACTTC. It is translated as CASSPPSLYEQYF. The whole variable domain, remainder taken from reference TRBV5-1 and TRBJ2-7, is KAGVTQTPRYLIKTRGQQVTLSCSPISGHRSVSWYQQTPGQGLQFLFEYFSETQRNKGNFPGRFSGRQFSNSRSEMNVSTLELGDSALYLCASSPPSLYEQYFGPGTRLTVT.

This clonotype was seen only a few times. This chain connects TRBV20-1 to TRBJ2-3, with no clear D. The V end was cut by 5 bases, the J end by 4 bases, with 10 bases between. Looked up from germline, CDR1 is DFQATT and CDR2 is SNEGSKA (reference sequence). The CDR3 has 12 amino acids. CDR3 sequence reads: CSAHSQADTQYF. In DNA form, the CDR3 reads TGCAGTGCTCACTCCCAGGCAGATACGCAGTATTTT.

This clonotype has ten or more counts. The V gene is TRBV29-1, the J gene TRBJ1-1, with 7 bases that match TRBD1. The CDR3 spans 13 residues. J lost 1 base, V lost 5 bases, and 4 bases had no gene match. From germline, CDR1 is SQVTM and CDR2 ANQGSEA. The CDR3: CSVTTGPNTEAFF. The CDR3 nucleotides are TGCAGCGTTACGACAGGGCCGAACACTGAAGCTTTCTTT.

The sample holds a few counts of this clonotype. The chain employs TRBV14 and TRBJ2-5, with 9 bases aligning to TRBD2. The CDR3 length is 16 residues. Germline-derived CDR1 and CDR2 are SGHDN and FVKESK. Trimming removed 4 bases from V and 2 bases from J; junction bases left unmatched: 8. Here the CDR3 reads CASSPTSGWIQETQYF. The CDR3 DNA follows: TGTGCCAGCAGCCCCACTAGCGGGTGGATTCAAGAGACCCAGTACTTC.

On this clonotype itself: At one end, the junction sequence differs from germline, possibly due to a read error. The V and J genes are TRBV6-2 or TRBV6-3 and TRBJ2-7; D might be TRBD1 or TRBD2, each matching 6 bases. The CDR3 is 15 amino acids. The germline V gene has CDR1 MNHEY and CDR2 SVGEGT. This CDR3 is CASSEKKRGRHEQYF. DNA of the CDR3: TGCGCCAGCAGTGAGAAGAAACGGGGGCGGCACGAGCAGTACTTC.

This clonotype was counted only a few times. CDR3 in DNA: TGTGCCAGCAGTTTAGGTGTAGGGACCACTGAAGCTTTCTTT. This sequence encodes CASSLGVGTTEAFF. The rearrangement links TRBV12-3 or TRBV12-4 to TRBJ1-1; D perhaps matches TRBD1 (5 bases). Deletions cut 1 base from V and 4 bases from J, with 10 bases between. The CDR3 is 14 amino acids.

In the case of this clonotype: A clone one base away is much larger, so this may be a read error. This likely comes from a read error, as the CDR3 has no conserved phenylalanine or tryptophan at its end. The V gene is TRBV12-3 or TRBV12-4, the J gene TRBJ2-7, with D hard to call. The CDR3 has 12 amino acids. The V gene lost 5 bases and the J gene lost 7 bases, with 12 bases spanning the gap. The CDR3 sequence is CASSPLGYEQYS. CDR3 DNA sequence: TGTGCCAGCAGTCCACTGGGGTATGAGCAGTACTCC.

This clonotype was observed a few times. The J gene is TRBJ2-5, the V gene TRBV3-1, with TRBD2 matching over 10 bases. This CDR3 contains 15 residues. CDR1 is LGHDT, CDR2 YNNKEL, per germline (reference sequence). J was trimmed by 5 bases and V by 2 bases; bases with no gene match: 5. As DNA, the CDR3 is TGTGCCAGCAGCCAACTAGCGGGAGTTGAGGAGACCCAGTACTTC. It yields the protein CASSQLAGVEETQYF.

This clonotype was seen repeatedly, ten times or more. This chain joins TRBV6-1 and TRBJ2-6, with TRBD2 matching over 13 bases. CDR1 is MNHNS and CDR2 is SASEGT in the germline V gene. The CDR3 is 18 residues long. Trimming removed 5 bases from V and 1 base from J; junction bases left unmatched: 5. This CDR3 reads CASSRGTSGISGANVLTF. The CDR3 DNA sequence: TGTGCCAGCAGTCGTGGGACTAGCGGGATATCTGGGGCCAACGTCCTGACTTTC.

This clonotype was counted ten times or more. V gene TRBV10-2 combines with J gene TRBJ2-7; D may be TRBD1 (6 bases). The CDR3 sequence is 14 residues long. Trimming took off 6 bases at V and 4 bases at J, with 16 bases between the two ends. Germline values: CDR1 WSHSY, CDR2 SAAADI. The CDR3 nucleotides read TGCGCCAGCAGCAAGGGGGACGCGGTGTACGAGCAGTACTTC. Protein sequence: CASSKGDAVYEQYF.

On this clonotype itself: This may stem from a read error, because a much larger clone lies one nucleotide away. The gene calls are TRBV28 and TRBJ1-5, with no clear D. From germline, CDR1 is MDHEN and CDR2 SYDVKM. This CDR3 contains 14 residues. V lost 5 bases and J 3 bases, leaving 11 bases between the germline ends. CDR3 region: CASSPTVDNQPQHF. CDR3 in DNA: TGTGCCAGCAGTCCCACGGTAGACAATCAGCCCCAGCATTTT.

This clonotype was counted ten times or more. This rearrangement joins TRBV28 to TRBJ1-4, with TRBD1 matching over 9 bases. The germline gives CDR1 MDHEN, CDR2 SYDVKM. This CDR3 contains 15 residues. The trim removed 5 bases at V and 8 bases at J, leaving 9 bases unmatched. CDR3 in DNA: TGTGCCAGCAGTCCGCCGGGACAGGGTCGGGAAAAACTGTTTTTT. Its translation is CASSPPGQGREKLFF. The variable domain in full, with the rest retrieved from reference TRBV28 and TRBJ1-4, is DVKVTQSSRYLVKRTGEKVFLECVQDMDHENMFWYRQDPGLGLRLIYFSYDVKMKEKGDIPEGYSVSREKKERFSLILESASTNQTSMYLCASSPPGQGREKLFFGSGTQLSVL.

Details on this clonotype: With a much larger clone just one base away, this may be a read error. The J gene is TRBJ2-7, the V gene TRBV29-1; 9 positions match TRBD1. The CDR3 totals 14 residues. Per germline, CDR1 SQVTM and CDR2 ANQGSEA. CDR3 residues: CNVEGQGKSYEQYF. The CDR3 bases are TGCAACGTTGAAGGACAGGGGAAAAGCTACGAGCAGTACTTC.

This clonotype is a singleton in its sample. J is TRBJ1-1 and V is TRBV7-9, with 9 positions matching TRBD1. Per the germline V gene, CDR1 is SEHNR and CDR2 is FQNEAQ (reference sequence). The CDR3 consists of 16 residues. V lost 4 bases, J lost 5 bases, and 11 bases stayed unmatched. CDR3 sequence reads: CASSSSDRGWNTEAFF. As DNA, the CDR3 is TGTGCCAGCAGCTCGTCCGACAGGGGGTGGAATACTGAAGCTTTCTTT.

This clonotype was observed a handful of times. CDR3 amino acids: CASSGGGPQETQYF. The CDR3 DNA reads TGTGCCAGCAGTGGGGGGGGGCCCCAAGAGACCCAGTACTTC. This sequence joins TRBV6-1 and TRBJ2-5, with TRBD2 as a possible D gene (7 bases). The CDR3 extends over 14 amino acids. The germline V and J ends were trimmed by 4 bases and 1 base, with 10 bases remaining between them. Germline CDR1 reads MNHNS; CDR2 reads SASEGT.

This clonotype was detected many times. The genes are TRBV20-1 and TRBJ1-1, with TRBD1 identical over 7 bases. V was pared by 5 bases and J by 0 bases, with 3 bases of the junction left unmatched. CDR3 length: 13 amino acids. Germline CDR1 DFQATT, CDR2 SNEGSKA (reference sequence). The CDR3 DNA is TGCAGTGCTCGCACAGGGGTGAACACTGAAGCTTTCTTT. Amino acid sequence: CSARTGVNTEAFF.

Many counts were recorded for this clonotype. This chain uses TRBV28 with TRBJ2-4, with 7 bases matching TRBD2. The CDR3 spans 17 residues. CDR1 MDHEN and CDR2 SYDVKM come from the germline V gene. V was clipped by 3 bases and J by 0 bases; unmatched bases: 8. CDR3 protein: CASSFGRIAGAKNIQYF. The CDR3 DNA sequence: TGTGCCAGCAGTTTTGGTCGGATAGCGGGAGCCAAAAACATTCAGTACTTC.

This clonotype was counted a single time. This may stem from a read error, because a much larger clone lies one nucleotide away. The CDR3 does not end in the conserved phenylalanine or tryptophan, so this is likely a read error. The rearrangement uses TRBV24-1 and TRBJ1-1, with 8 bases matching TRBD1. CDR3 length equals 14 residues. From germline, CDR1 is KGHDR and CDR2 SFDVKD. J gave up 5 bases and V 9 bases, and 10 bases lay outside the gene matches. The DNA for the CDR3 is TGTGCCACCCAATCAACAGGGGGAAGGACTGAAGCTTTCCTT. Its protein product is CATQSTGGRTEAFL.